Shown below are 23 T cell receptor beta chains from a single sample sequenced in a study of response to subunit inactivated influenza vaccine. TCRdb fed the RT-PCR reads into MiXCR, producing one record per CDR3 protein. The sample holds about 800,000 distinct CDR3 sequences, 21% seen once. Sequenced material: PBMCs from blood, taken roughly 5 days after vaccination. The receptors originated from a man in his fifties or sixties who received an inactivated influenza vaccine.

This clonotype was recorded a few times. The CDR3 sequence: CASSWSRTGGEKLFF. In DNA, the CDR3 is TGTGCCAGCAGTTGGTCCAGGACAGGGGGGGAAAAACTGTTTTTT. This rearrangement joins TRBV2 to TRBJ1-4; 10 bases agree with TRBD1. The ends lost 5 bases at V and 8 bases at J; junction bases unmatched: 8. The CDR3 totals 15 residues. Germline lookup yields CDR1 SNHLY and CDR2 FYNNEI.

V is TRBV5-1 and J is TRBJ2-5, with 8 nucleotides matching TRBD2. The CDR3 covers 16 residues. Germline V CDR1 and CDR2: SGHRS, YFSETQ. Germline trimming cut 2 bases from V and 5 bases from J; bases unmatched to any gene: 11. In DNA form, the CDR3 reads TGCGCCAGCAGCTTTTCATCTGGGACTAGAACGGAGACCCAGTACTTC. As protein: CASSFSSGTRTETQYF.

V gene TRBV7-8 combines with J gene TRBJ2-3; tentatively, D is TRBD2 (7 bases). From germline, CDR1 is SGHVS and CDR2 FQNEAQ. The V gene lost 3 bases and the J gene lost 6 bases, with 19 bases spanning the gap. The CDR3 extends over 16 amino acids. Here the CDR3 DNA reads TGTGCCAGCAGCTTTATGGGGGGGGGCCTTTTGGATACGCAGTATTTT. Its protein is CASSFMGGGLLDTQYF.

V gene TRBV5-1 combines with J gene TRBJ1-2, with 8 bases aligning to TRBD1. V shed 4 bases and J 5 bases; nucleotides not matched to a gene: 7. This CDR3 has 14 amino acids. CDR1 is SGHRS and CDR2 is YFSETQ in the germline V gene. CDR3 residues: CASSTGQGGYGYTF. The CDR3 DNA reads TGCGCCAGCAGCACCGGACAGGGAGGTTATGGCTACACCTTC.

This clonotype was seen a handful of times. CDR3 region: CASSLLGLGETQYF. CDR3 nucleotide sequence: TGTGCCAGCAGCTTGCTGGGCCTTGGAGAGACCCAGTACTTC. The chain uses TRBV7-2 and TRBJ2-5; D is ambiguous. CDR1 and CDR2 (germline): SGHTA, FQGNSA. CDR3 length: 14 amino acids. V was clipped by 3 bases and J by 4 bases, with 12 bases between them.

The chain combines TRBV25-1 with TRBJ2-5; 13 bases line up with TRBD2. The J segment lost 1 base and the V segment lost 2 bases, leaving 1 base of the junction unmatched. The CDR3 covers 16 residues. Germline loops: CDR1 MGHDK, CDR2 SYGVNS. For the CDR3, the DNA is TGTGCCAGCAGTGAAGGGACTAGCGGGACCCAAGAGACCCAGTACTTC. Translated, it gives CASSEGTSGTQETQYF. The variable domain in full, completed from reference TRBV25-1 and TRBJ2-5, reads EADIYQTPRYLVIGTGKKITLECSQTMGHDKMYWYQQDPGMELHLIHYSYGVNSTEKGDLSSESTVSRIRTEHFPLTLESARPSHTSQYLCASSEGTSGTQETQYFGPGTRLLVL.

The genes are TRBV29-1 and TRBJ2-2; tentatively, D is TRBD2 (5 bases). Per germline, CDR1 SQVTM and CDR2 ANQGSEA. The CDR3 has 13 amino acids. Deletions cut 7 bases from V and 4 bases from J, with 13 bases between. CDR3 amino acids: CSAGGGITGELFF. The CDR3, as DNA: TGCAGCGCTGGAGGTGGGATCACCGGGGAGCTGTTTTTT.

This chain uses TRBV3-1 with TRBJ2-3, with TRBD2 matching over 7 bases. The CDR3 is made up of 15 amino acids. The J segment lost 4 bases and the V segment lost 1 base, leaving 5 bases of the junction unmatched. CDR1 is LGHDT and CDR2 is YNNKEL in the germline V gene (reference sequence). CDR3 loop: CASSQGGGVADTQYF. Written as DNA, the CDR3 is TGTGCCAGCAGCCAAGGGGGGGGTGTTGCAGATACGCAGTATTTT.

Only a few counts were recorded for this clonotype. V gene TRBV28 combines with J gene TRBJ2-5; 8 nucleotides match TRBD2. CDR3 length: 13 residues. CDR1 is MDHEN and CDR2 is SYDVKM in the germline V gene. Losses at the gene ends were 6 bases for V and 5 bases for J; bases not matched to a gene: 5. The CDR3 DNA reads TGTGCCAGCAGCCACGGCGGGAGGGAGACCCAGTACTTC. It is translated as CASSHGGRETQYF. Full variable domain (rest looked up from reference TRBV28 and TRBJ2-5): DVKVTQSSRYLVKRTGEKVFLECVQDMDHENMFWYRQDPGLGLRLIYFSYDVKMKEKGDIPEGYSVSREKKERFSLILESASTNQTSMYLCASSHGGRETQYFGPGTRLLVL.

V gene TRBV12-3 or TRBV12-4 combines with J gene TRBJ2-5; TRBD1 aligns across 7 bases. J lost 9 bases, V lost 5 bases, and 3 bases had no gene match. This CDR3 spans 11 amino acids. Here the CDR3 reads CASSQGQSQYF. The CDR3 DNA is TGTGCCAGCAGTCAGGGACAGTCCCAGTACTTC.

This clonotype was seen only a few times. The CDR3 nucleotides are TGTGCCAGCAGCTTAGAGGGCCTGAGCCATGAGCAGTTCTTC. Protein product: CASSLEGLSHEQFF. This sequence joins TRBV7-2 and TRBJ2-1, with D unclear. Germline lookup yields CDR1 SGHTA and CDR2 FQGNSA. Trimming took 1 base from V and 8 from J, leaving 12 bases between them. The CDR3 runs to 14 residues.

The rearrangement uses TRBV4-2 and TRBJ2-5; 8 positions agree with TRBD1. Per germline, CDR1 LGHNA and CDR2 YNFKEQ. This CDR3 has 15 residues. Losses at the gene ends were 2 bases for V and 4 bases for J; bases not matched to a gene: 6. In nucleotides, the CDR3 is TGTGCCAGCAGCCAATACGGACAGGGAACAGAGACCCAGTACTTC. Residues: CASSQYGQGTETQYF.

Concerning this clonotype itself: Germline is not matched at one junction end, which may reflect a read error. The V call is TRBV7-6, the J call TRBJ2-7, with D unresolved. This CDR3 comprises 13 residues. Germline CDR1 reads SGHVS; CDR2 reads FNYEAQ. CDR3 protein: CASSLERPLPIIF. As DNA, the CDR3 is TGTGCCAGCAGCTTAGAGAGGCCACTCCCAATAATCTTC.

This clonotype was recorded a few times. The V call is TRBV4-1, the J call TRBJ2-1; 10 bases are a match to TRBD1. CDR3 size: 21 residues. CDR1 is MGHRA, CDR2 YSYEKL, per germline. J lost 1 base, V lost 3 bases, and 18 bases had no gene match. CDR3 amino acids: CASSQADRGRGLLPSYNEQFF. The CDR3 DNA reads TGCGCCAGCAGCCAGGCTGACAGGGGGCGAGGACTACTACCTTCCTACAATGAGCAGTTCTTC.

The rearrangement links TRBV6-5 to TRBJ2-1; 10 bases fit TRBD2. The CDR3 contains 16 residues. Germline V gene sequence: CDR1 MNHEY, CDR2 SVGAGI. The V and J ends lost 0 bases and 4 bases, in that order; junction bases with no gene match: 3. This CDR3 reads CASSYSIAGGYNEQFF. Here the CDR3 DNA reads TGTGCCAGCAGTTACTCTATAGCGGGAGGTTACAATGAGCAGTTCTTC.

This clonotype was detected a few times. This chain joins TRBV20-1 and TRBJ2-3, with 12 bases fitting TRBD2. V was pared by 5 bases and J by 8 bases, with 8 bases of the junction left unmatched. This CDR3 comprises 14 residues. Germline V gene sequence: CDR1 DFQATT, CDR2 SNEGSKA (reference sequence). CDR3 protein: CSALRTSGKTTQYF. The CDR3 nucleotides read TGCAGTGCTCTGCGGACTAGCGGGAAGACTACGCAGTATTTT.

The chain uses TRBV20-1 and TRBJ2-3; 12 nucleotides align to TRBD2. Trimming at V came to 3 bases and at J to 4 bases, leaving 8 bases not matched to a gene. This CDR3 comprises 16 residues. Germline lookup yields CDR1 DFQATT and CDR2 SNEGSKA (reference sequence). DNA of the CDR3: TGCAGTGCTAGCGCCCGACTAGCGGGAGTCCCAGATACGCAGTATTTT. Amino acids: CSASARLAGVPDTQYF.

The genes are TRBV7-6 and TRBJ2-7; TRBD1 aligns across 7 bases. The CDR3 runs to 13 residues. V gave up 5 bases and J gave up 3 bases; unmatched junction bases: 4. Germline V gene data show CDR1 as SGHVS and CDR2 as FNYEAQ. The CDR3 coding sequence is TGTGCCAGCAGCAACGGACAGGACTACGAGCAGTACTTC. Amino acid sequence: CASSNGQDYEQYF.

In this sample, this clonotype turned up a few times. As DNA, the CDR3 is TGTGCCAGCAGCTTCCGGGACAGCCTCCACGAGCAGTACTTC. Its translation: CASSFRDSLHEQYF. The rearrangement uses TRBV7-8 and TRBJ2-7; 7 positions agree with TRBD1. CDR3 length: 14 amino acids. Germline assignment: CDR1 SGHVS and CDR2 FQNEAQ. The ends lost 3 bases at V and 5 bases at J; junction bases unmatched: 7.

This clonotype occurred many times. V usage is TRBV6-1 and J usage is TRBJ2-5, with 12 bases lining up with TRBD2. The CDR3 is made up of 16 amino acids. The germline gives CDR1 MNHNS, CDR2 SASEGT. The junction had 5 bases not matched to a gene; V was cut back by 5 bases and J by 1 base. CDR3 region: CASSPLAGGIQETQYF. DNA of the CDR3: TGTGCCAGCAGTCCTCTAGCGGGAGGGATCCAAGAGACCCAGTACTTC.

This clonotype turned up a few times. The rearrangement links TRBV7-2 to TRBJ2-7, with no clear D. Germline lookup yields CDR1 SGHTA and CDR2 FQGNSA. The CDR3 runs 13 residues. Trimming stripped 8 bases from V and 0 bases from J, with 11 bases between. CDR3 DNA sequence: TGTGCCAGCTCGACTCCTCACTCCTACGAGCAGTACTTC. This encodes CASSTPHSYEQYF.

The genes are TRBV2 and TRBJ2-3; D is undetermined. The CDR3 runs 13 residues. Trimming shortened V by 2 bases and J by 2 bases, and 5 bases separated the two germline ends. CDR1 SNHLY and CDR2 FYNNEI come from the germline V gene. The CDR3 sequence: CASSEHNTDTQYF. The DNA for the CDR3 is TGTGCCAGCAGTGAACACAACACAGATACGCAGTATTTT.

This clonotype was detected only a few times. This sequence joins TRBV5-1 and TRBJ1-2; D might be TRBD1 (5 bases). The CDR3 extends over 15 amino acids. CDR1 SGHRS and CDR2 YFSETQ come from the germline V gene. Trimming pared 0 bases from V and 6 bases from J, leaving 15 bases between. CDR3 loop: CASSLDARGVNGYTF. CDR3 in DNA: TGCGCCAGCAGCTTGGATGCGCGGGGCGTGAATGGCTACACCTTC.